The clone carrying this T cell receptor (beta chain) appeared a few times. The TCR beta CDR3 regions underwent amplification from RNA transcripts. The authors performed first-round RT-PCR with HTBI primers and then a second-round multiplex PCR. Each CDR3 protein is one row after TCRdb ran MiXCR on the multiplex PCR reads. The data show about 620,000 distinct CDR3 sequences, about a fifth seen once. Clinicians made diagnoses from clinical symptoms, serum thyroxine, TRAb, thyroid ultrasound and orbital computed tomography. This record comes from a study of Graves' ophthalmopathy and Graves' hyperthyroidism. The sequenced material came from peripheral blood. The sequence derives from a young woman with stable Graves' hyperthyroidism. Some clones in this sample may be carry-over from other donors' samples.

The CDR3 coding sequence is TGTGCCAGCAGCCAAGAGTGGCGGGGGCGCGCCGGGTCCGGGGAGCTGTTTTTT. Translated: CASSQEWRGRAGSGELFF. The chain links TRBV3-1 to TRBJ2-2, with a tentative D call TRBD2 (7 bases). Germline lookup yields CDR1 LGHDT and CDR2 YNNKEL (reference sequence). Between the trimmed V and J ends, which lost 0 bases and 6 bases, there was a span of 20 bases. The CDR3 extends over 18 amino acids.